These 18 T cell receptor beta chains share one sample of origin, sequenced in a study of T cell responses to AZD1222 COVID-19 vaccine. The protocol was immunoSEQ multiplex PCR, while the TCRdb copy is restricted to in-frame clones and leaves out a portion. Found here are 90,000 to 120,000 clones, under 95% of them singletons; the top ten hold 5% to 8%. The starting material was peripheral blood, obtained 28 days after the second AZD1222 dose. These receptor sequences come from an adult who received the AZD1222 COVID-19 vaccine.

The genes are TRBV28 and TRBJ1-4, with a possible D match to TRBD1 (6 bases). The length of the CDR3 is 13 residues. The germline V gene has CDR1 MDHEN and CDR2 SYDVKM. The ends were cut back, 2 bases at V and 7 bases at J, with 8 bases in the middle. CDR3 protein: CASSLLGGEKLFF. CDR3 coding DNA: TGTGCCAGCAGTTTACTAGGGGGTGAAAAACTGTTTTTT.

This chain uses TRBV18 with TRBJ1-1; D is undetermined. The CDR3 consists of 15 residues. Germline V lookup: CDR1 KGHSH, CDR2 LQKENI. Trimming pared 3 bases from V and 4 bases from J, leaving 15 bases between. CDR3 sequence: CASSPNTHRGTEAFF. As DNA, the CDR3 is TGTGCCAGCTCACCGAACACACACCGGGGCACTGAAGCTTTCTTT.

J is TRBJ2-1 and V is TRBV14; a weak D match, TRBD1 (6 bases). CDR3 length: 17 residues. Deletions cut 1 base from V and 0 bases from J, with 13 bases between. In germline, CDR1 is SGHDN, CDR2 FVKESK. The CDR3 here is CASSQVPGTFSYNEQFF. In DNA, the CDR3 is TGTGCCAGCAGCCAAGTTCCCGGGACATTCTCCTACAATGAGCAGTTCTTC.

This chain joins TRBV6-1 and TRBJ1-2, with 12 positions matching TRBD1. Germline CDR1 MNHNS, CDR2 SASEGT. V was pared by 3 bases and J by 8 bases, with 10 bases of the junction left unmatched. This CDR3 has 16 amino acids. As DNA, the CDR3 is TGTGCCAGCAGTGACGAGGGACAGGGGGCGAAACGGGGCTACACCTTC. Translating it yields CASSDEGQGAKRGYTF.

The chain employs TRBV19 and TRBJ1-1, with TRBD1 identical over 7 bases. V shed 5 bases, J shed 0 bases, and the junction held 3 bases outside the gene matches. Germline assignment: CDR1 LNHDA and CDR2 SQIVND (reference sequence). The CDR3 length is 14 residues. The CDR3 spells CASSEGQMNTEAFF. The CDR3 DNA follows: TGTGCCAGTAGTGAGGGACAGATGAACACTGAAGCTTTCTTT.

J is TRBJ1-2 and V is TRBV28; no clear D gene. Germline lookup yields CDR1 MDHEN and CDR2 SYDVKM. V was clipped by 5 bases and J by 2 bases, with 12 bases between them. This CDR3 is 14 amino acids long. CDR3: CASSPRSKNYGYTF. The CDR3 DNA reads TGTGCCAGCAGTCCCAGGTCCAAGAACTATGGCTACACCTTC.

This chain joins TRBV3-1 (or the pseudogene TRBV3-2) and TRBJ2-5, with 8 bases aligning to TRBD2. Germline-derived CDR1 and CDR2 are LGHDT and YNNKEL (reference sequence). CDR3 length equals 15 residues. Trimming took 3 bases from V and 1 from J; bases not matched to a gene: 4. CDR3 DNA: TGTGCCAGCAGCCATTACGGGGGGGCCCAAGAGACCCAGTACTTC. This sequence encodes CASSHYGGAQETQYF.

This chain links TRBV27 with TRBJ2-4; D unclear. The CDR3 extends over 15 amino acids. Trimming left V 7 bases short and J 6 bases short, with 19 bases between. CDR1 and CDR2 (germline): MNHEY, SMNVEV (reference sequence). CDR3 region: CASTEIAVSGNIQYF. CDR3 nucleotide sequence: TGTGCCAGCACCGAAATTGCTGTTTCGGGAAACATTCAGTACTTC.

This chain joins TRBV29-1 and TRBJ2-7; D not resolved. V was pared by 2 bases and J by 3 bases, with 11 bases between. Germline V gene lookup returns CDR1 SQVTM and CDR2 ANQGSEA. The CDR3 has 13 amino acids. For the CDR3, the DNA is TGCAGCGTTGAAATTAACAGAGGCTACGAGCAGTACTTC. Amino acids: CSVEINRGYEQYF.

The rearrangement joins TRBV5-5 to TRBJ2-1; perhaps TRBD2 as D (6 bases). The CDR3 covers 15 residues. The V gene's germline CDR1 is SGHKS and CDR2 YYEKEE (reference sequence). V gave up 0 bases and J gave up 3 bases, with 10 bases separating them. The CDR3 is CASSLAGGIYNEQFF. The CDR3 DNA reads as TGTGCCAGCAGCTTGGCCGGGGGAATCTACAATGAGCAGTTCTTC.

This sequence joins TRBV9 and TRBJ2-2; 7 nucleotides align to TRBD1. The CDR3 contains 16 residues. CDR1 is SGDLS, CDR2 YYNGEE, per germline. Losses at the gene ends were 6 bases for V and 3 bases for J; bases not matched to a gene: 11. The CDR3 sequence is CASKKRQGEDTGELFF. Written as DNA, the CDR3 is TGTGCCAGCAAAAAAAGACAGGGTGAGGACACCGGGGAGCTGTTTTTT. The complete variable domain, with remaining parts taken from reference TRBV9 and TRBJ2-2, reads DSGVTQTPKHLITATGQRVTLRCSPRSGDLSVYWYQQSLDQGLQFLIQYYNGEERAKGNILERFSAQQFPDLHSELNLSSLELGDSALYFCASKKRQGEDTGELFFGEGSRLTVL.

The chain recombines TRBV18 with TRBJ2-1, with D unresolved. There are 17 residues in the CDR3. In germline, CDR1 is KGHSH, CDR2 LQKENI. Trimming took 0 bases from V and 0 from J, leaving 12 bases between them. CDR3 sequence (DNA): TGTGCCAGCTCACCACCGTATTACCCGAGCTCCTACAATGAGCAGTTCTTC. Its translation: CASSPPYYPSSYNEQFF.

This clone was counted at least ten times. The V gene is TRBV6-5, the J gene TRBJ1-2; D unclear. The germline V and J ends were trimmed by 6 bases and 3 bases, with 11 bases remaining between them. This CDR3 spans 13 amino acids. Per the germline V gene, CDR1 is MNHEY and CDR2 is SVGAGI. The CDR3 loop is CASRDGRDYGYTF. DNA for the CDR3: TGTGCCAGCAGGGATGGACGTGACTATGGCTACACCTTC.

The chain combines TRBV19 with TRBJ2-2, with 8 bases fitting TRBD1. Losses at the gene ends were 5 bases for V and 4 bases for J; bases not matched to a gene: 9. This CDR3 spans 16 amino acids. Germline assignment: CDR1 LNHDA and CDR2 SQIVND (reference sequence). CDR3 residues: CASSRQGARSTGELFF. CDR3 DNA: TGTGCCAGTAGTCGGCAGGGGGCAAGAAGCACCGGGGAGCTGTTTTTT.

This chain joins TRBV5-4 and TRBJ1-6, with D perhaps TRBD1 (5 bases). The CDR3 is 20 amino acids. Germline V gene sequence: CDR1 SGHNT, CDR2 YYREEE (reference sequence). V lost 0 bases and J lost 0, with 19 bases in between. The CDR3 DNA is TGTGCCAGCAGCTTGGTGGGGCAATTACGGGTGAGCTCCTATAATTCACCCCTCCACTTT. Translated: CASSLVGQLRVSSYNSPLHF.

This clone appeared once. The V gene is TRBV5-4, the J gene TRBJ1-4; D is possibly TRBD1 (5 bases). The CDR3 has 18 residues. V lost 3 bases and J 3 bases, leaving 21 bases between the germline ends. Germline V gene sequence: CDR1 SGHNT, CDR2 YYREEE (reference sequence). CDR3 nucleotide sequence: TGTGCCAGCAGCTCGATACAAATCCCGACAGACTCTAATGAAAAACTGTTTTTT. It translates to CASSSIQIPTDSNEKLFF.

V usage is TRBV10-2 and J usage is TRBJ1-1; 12 bases align to TRBD1. Germline V gene lookup returns CDR1 WSHSY and CDR2 SAAADI. This CDR3 has 16 residues. Trimming at V came to 5 bases and at J to 4 bases, leaving 8 bases not matched to a gene. The CDR3 here is CASSPGDRGLGTEAFF. The CDR3 coding sequence is TGCGCCAGCAGTCCGGGGGACAGGGGGCTTGGCACTGAAGCTTTCTTT.

The chain carries TRBV27 and TRBJ2-3, with 10 nucleotides matching TRBD2. The germline V gene encodes CDR1 MNHEY and CDR2 SMNVEV (reference sequence). V gave up 8 bases and J gave up 6 bases; unmatched junction bases: 8. This CDR3 has 14 residues. Here the CDR3 DNA reads TGTGCCAGCGGGAAGCGGGAGGGCCGGGATACGCAGTATTTT. Translating it yields CASGKREGRDTQYF.